This entry lists 17 T cell receptor beta chains sequenced from one sample in a study of long-term antiretroviral therapy in people with HIV. Run at survey level, the immunoSEQ assay was version v3.0. Some clones are missing from TCRdb's copy, which holds only in-frame ones; the method was immunoSEQ multiplex PCR. The sample comprises 25,000 to 30,000 clones, approximately 90% of which are singletons, and approximately 8.3% rests with the top ten. Sequences were derived from unsorted PBMCs, sampled 3.2 years before starting antiretroviral therapy. The source of these receptors is a man between 45 and 60 years old with HIV.

The J gene is TRBJ2-7, the V gene TRBV11-2; TRBD1 matches 7 bases. CDR3 length equals 14 residues. V lost 2 bases and J lost 9; bases outside the gene matches: 10. Germline V gene data show CDR1 as SGHAT and CDR2 as FQNNGV. CDR3 DNA: TGTGCCAGCAGCTTAATGCAGGGGGAAGCAGGGCAGTACTTC. This translates into CASSLMQGEAGQYF.

The CDR3 spells CASSQEGKAQSTQHF. CDR3 nucleotide sequence: TGCGCCAGCAGCCAAGAAGGGAAAGCCCAATCAACCCAGCATTTT. The rearrangement uses TRBV4-1 and TRBJ1-5; D not certain. Trimming removed 0 bases at V and 11 bases at J, with 17 bases between. The germline V gene has CDR1 MGHRA and CDR2 YSYEKL. The CDR3 spans 15 residues.

The gene calls are TRBV2 and TRBJ2-7; D is tentatively TRBD1 or TRBD2 (5 bases each). Looked up from germline, CDR1 is SNHLY and CDR2 is FYNNEI. The ends were cut back, 7 bases at V and 3 bases at J, with 16 bases in the middle. This CDR3 region has 14 residues. The CDR3 nucleotides are TGTGCCAGCACCGTCGGGACGGAGTACTACGAGCAGTACTTC. Its protein product is CASTVGTEYYEQYF.

V and J are TRBV13 and TRBJ2-1, with 7 bases lining up with TRBD2. There are 12 residues in the CDR3. V lost 6 bases and J lost 16; bases outside the gene matches: 12. Germline assignment: CDR1 PRHDT and CDR2 FYEKMQ (reference sequence). This CDR3 reads CASRSNRGEGFF. The CDR3 region has the DNA TGTGCCAGCAGATCCAATCGGGGGGAGGGCTTCTTC. Together with reference TRBV13 and TRBJ2-1, the CDR3 gives the full variable domain: AAGVIQSPRHLIKEKRETATLKCYPIPRHDTVYWYQQGPGQDPQFLISFYEKMQSDKGSIPDRFSAQQFSDYHSELNMSSLELGDSALYFCASRSNRGEGFFGPGTRLTVL.

The rearrangement joins TRBV11-2 to TRBJ2-7; 7 bases agree with TRBD2. J was trimmed by 7 bases and V by 5 bases; bases with no gene match: 5. From germline, CDR1 is SGHAT and CDR2 FQNNGV. The CDR3 consists of 12 residues. The CDR3 loop is CASSRNSGEQYF. The CDR3 nucleotides read TGTGCCAGCAGCCGAAATAGCGGGGAGCAGTACTTC.

This chain links TRBV7-3 with TRBJ2-5; D may be TRBD2 (5 bases). From germline, CDR1 is SGHTA and CDR2 FQGTGA. There are 13 residues in the CDR3. V lost 5 bases and J lost 5, with 12 bases in between. The CDR3 loop is CASSTTREETQYF. The CDR3 DNA is TGTGCCAGCAGCACTACAAGGGAGGAGACCCAGTACTTC.

This clone was seen a handful of times. The chain recombines TRBV21-1 with TRBJ2-7; TRBD1 is the table's D call and was not checked against the DNA. TRBV21-1 is described as a pseudogene. The CDR3 has 15 residues. This CDR3 reads CAGPPEERQIYEQYF. In nucleotides, the CDR3 is TGTGCCGGCCCCCCTGAGGAGAGACAGATCTACGAGCAGTACTTC.

The chain is built from TRBV11-3 and TRBJ2-1, with D possibly matching TRBD1 (6 bases). The CDR3 is 16 amino acids. Trimming pared 5 bases from V and 2 bases from J, leaving 16 bases between. In germline, CDR1 is SGHNT, CDR2 YENEEA. The CDR3 coding sequence is TGTGCCAGCAGCCCCAGGGGATCCCACGCCTACAATGAGCAGTTCTTC. This codes for CASSPRGSHAYNEQFF.

The CDR3 region has the DNA TGTGCCAGCAGTCAACAGGGGGTGGTGGCCAAAAACATTCAGTACTTC. It specifies CASSQQGVVAKNIQYF. The genes are TRBV2 and TRBJ2-4, with 8 bases fitting TRBD1. V lost 5 bases, J lost 1 base, and 7 bases stayed unmatched. Per the germline V gene, CDR1 is SNHLY and CDR2 is FYNNEI. The CDR3 has 16 residues. The variable domain in full, completed from reference TRBV2 and TRBJ2-4, reads EPEVTQTPSHQVTQMGQEVILRCVPISNHLYFYWYRQILGQKVEFLVSFYNNEISEKSEIFDDQFSVERPDGSNFTLKIRSTKLEDSAMYFCASSQQGVVAKNIQYFGAGTRLSVL.

This clone was counted a single time. This chain connects TRBV5-4 to TRBJ1-1; D is unclear. CDR3 length: 16 residues. Germline CDR1 reads SGHNT; CDR2 reads YYREEE (reference sequence). The germline V and J ends were trimmed by 4 bases and 6 bases, with 22 bases remaining between them. The CDR3 region has the DNA TGTGCCAGCAGCCGCTCCATCGACGGTGACGGGTCTGAAGCTTTCTTT. Its protein product is CASSRSIDGDGSEAFF.

This sequence joins TRBV11-2 and TRBJ2-7; D uncertain. With 2 bases removed from V and 7 bases from J, the gap between germline ends came to 18 bases. The length of the CDR3 is 15 residues. Germline V gene data show CDR1 as SGHAT and CDR2 as FQNNGV. This CDR3 reads CASSLLSVGEVEQYF. In DNA form, the CDR3 reads TGTGCCAGCAGCTTACTATCGGTCGGAGAGGTGGAGCAGTACTTC.

The V gene is TRBV4-1, the J gene TRBJ1-2; 7 bases line up with TRBD1. Germline V CDR1 and CDR2: MGHRA, YSYEKL. Trimming removed 4 bases from V and 12 bases from J; junction bases left unmatched: 14. The CDR3 is made up of 14 amino acids. DNA of the CDR3: TGCGCCAGCAGCCCGCTAAGGGGGCATACTGAGGACACCTTC. It yields the protein CASSPLRGHTEDTF.

This chain joins TRBV4-2 and TRBJ1-2; D gene unclear. Trimming removed 1 base from V and 0 bases from J, with 9 bases in between. Germline CDR1 reads LGHNA; CDR2 reads YNFKEQ. The CDR3 length is 15 residues. CDR3 in amino acids: CASSQVTTANYGYTF. The CDR3 region has the DNA TGTGCCAGCAGCCAAGTGACAACTGCTAACTATGGCTACACCTTC.

This clone was detected only once. This rearrangement joins TRBV5-6 to TRBJ1-5; a possible D gene is TRBD1 (6 bases). CDR3 length equals 15 residues. V was trimmed by 4 bases and J by 7 bases, leaving 18 bases between them. Germline V gene data show CDR1 as SGHDT and CDR2 as YYEEEE. This CDR3 is CASSLRGGGSQPQHF. For the CDR3, the DNA is TGTGCCAGCAGCCTCCGTGGGGGGGGCTCACAGCCCCAGCATTTT. The whole variable domain, remainder taken from reference TRBV5-6 and TRBJ1-5, is DAGVTQSPTHLIKTRGQQVTLRCSPKSGHDTVSWYQQALGQGPQFIFQYYEEEERQRGNFPDRFSGHQFPNYSSELNVNALLLGDSALYLCASSLRGGGSQPQHFGDGTRLSIL.

This chain links TRBV9 with TRBJ2-7, with TRBD1 matching 12 bases. Germline CDR1 reads SGDLS; CDR2 reads YYNGEE. The V gene end was trimmed by 2 bases and the J gene end by 4 bases; junction bases not matched to a gene: 4. This CDR3 has 15 residues. CDR3 in amino acids: CASSVRDRGLYEQYF. Here the CDR3 DNA reads TGTGCCAGCAGCGTCCGGGACAGGGGGCTGTACGAGCAGTACTTC.

This clone was seen just once. The chain recombines TRBV5-8 with TRBJ1-5; unclear D gene. Germline V CDR1 and CDR2: SGHTS, YDEGEE. CDR3 length equals 15 residues. Deletions cut 4 bases from V and 0 bases from J, with 11 bases between. CDR3 DNA sequence: TGTGCCAGCAGCCTCCTAAGCTATAGCAATCAGCCCCAGCATTTT. Translating it yields CASSLLSYSNQPQHF. Variable domain in full (rest from reference TRBV5-8 and TRBJ1-5): EAGVTQSPTHLIKTRGQQATLRCSPISGHTSVYWYQQALGLGLQFLLWYDEGEERNRGNFPPRFSGRQFPNYSSELNVNALELEDSALYLCASSLLSYSNQPQHFGDGTRLSIL.

The rearrangement uses TRBV5-1 and TRBJ1-2, with D tentatively TRBD1 (5 bases). The germline gives CDR1 SGHRS, CDR2 YFSETQ. The CDR3 extends over 15 amino acids. V was pared by 4 bases and J by 2 bases, with 15 bases between. The CDR3 reads CASSRDSLQNYGYTF. The CDR3 DNA reads as TGCGCCAGCAGCCGAGACAGTCTACAAAACTATGGCTACACCTTC.